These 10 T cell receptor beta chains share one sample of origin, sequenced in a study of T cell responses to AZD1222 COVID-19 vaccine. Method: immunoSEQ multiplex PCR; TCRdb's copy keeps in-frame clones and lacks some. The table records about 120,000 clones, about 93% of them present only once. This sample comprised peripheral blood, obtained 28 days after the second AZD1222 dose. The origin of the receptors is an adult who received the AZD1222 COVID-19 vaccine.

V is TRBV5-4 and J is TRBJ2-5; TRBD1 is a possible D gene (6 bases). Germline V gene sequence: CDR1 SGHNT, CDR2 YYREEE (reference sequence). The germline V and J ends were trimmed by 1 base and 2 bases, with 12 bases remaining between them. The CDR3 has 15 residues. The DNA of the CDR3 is TGTGCCAGCAGCTTGCAGCCGGGACAACAAGAGACCCAGTACTTC. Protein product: CASSLQPGQQETQYF.

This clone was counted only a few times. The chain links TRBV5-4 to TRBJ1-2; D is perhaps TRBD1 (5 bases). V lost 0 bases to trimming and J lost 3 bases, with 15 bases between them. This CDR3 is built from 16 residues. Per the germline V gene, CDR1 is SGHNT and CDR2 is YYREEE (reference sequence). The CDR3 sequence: CASSLAFGGVDYGYTF. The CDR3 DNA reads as TGTGCCAGCAGCTTGGCATTCGGGGGAGTGGACTATGGCTACACCTTC. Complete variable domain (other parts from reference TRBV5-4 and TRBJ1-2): ETGVTQSPTHLIKTRGQQVTLRCSSQSGHNTVSWYQQALGQGPQFIFQYYREEENGRGNFPPRFSGLQFPNYSSELNVNALELDDSALYLCASSLAFGGVDYGYTFGSGTRLTVV.

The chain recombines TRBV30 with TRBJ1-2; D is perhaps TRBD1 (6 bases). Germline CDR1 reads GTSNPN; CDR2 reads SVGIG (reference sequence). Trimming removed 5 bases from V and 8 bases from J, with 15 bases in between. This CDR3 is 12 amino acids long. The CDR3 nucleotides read TGTGCCTGGTCACAGGGCTCTCGAGGCTACACCTTC. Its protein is CAWSQGSRGYTF.

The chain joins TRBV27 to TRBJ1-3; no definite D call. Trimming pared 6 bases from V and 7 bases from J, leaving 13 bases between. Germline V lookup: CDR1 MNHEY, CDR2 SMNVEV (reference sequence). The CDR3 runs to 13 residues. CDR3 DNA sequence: TGTGCCAGCAGAGCGGGGAATGGGAACACCATATATTTT. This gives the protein CASRAGNGNTIYF.

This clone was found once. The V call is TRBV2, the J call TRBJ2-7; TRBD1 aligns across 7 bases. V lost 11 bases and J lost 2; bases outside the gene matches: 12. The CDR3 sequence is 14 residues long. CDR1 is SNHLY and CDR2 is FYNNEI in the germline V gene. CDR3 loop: CASKLQGPTYEQYF. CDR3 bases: TGTGCCTCTAAACTACAGGGGCCTACCTACGAGCAGTACTTC.

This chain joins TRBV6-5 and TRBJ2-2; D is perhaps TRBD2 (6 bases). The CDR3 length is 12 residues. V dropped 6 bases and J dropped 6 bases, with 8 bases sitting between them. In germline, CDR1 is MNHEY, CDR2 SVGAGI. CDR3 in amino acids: CASRSGPGELFF. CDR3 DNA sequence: TGTGCCAGCAGGAGCGGGCCCGGGGAGCTGTTTTTT.

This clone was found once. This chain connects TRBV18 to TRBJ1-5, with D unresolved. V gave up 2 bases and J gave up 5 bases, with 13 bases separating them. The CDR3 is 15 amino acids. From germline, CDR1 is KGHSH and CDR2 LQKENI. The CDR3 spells CASSPAGLRDQPQHF. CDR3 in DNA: TGTGCCAGCTCACCAGCGGGTCTGCGGGATCAGCCCCAGCATTTT.

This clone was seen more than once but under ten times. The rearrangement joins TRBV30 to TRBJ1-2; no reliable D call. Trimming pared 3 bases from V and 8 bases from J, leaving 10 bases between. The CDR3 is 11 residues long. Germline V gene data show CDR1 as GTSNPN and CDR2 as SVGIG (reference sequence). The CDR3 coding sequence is TGTGCCTGGAGGAAACCATTAGGCTACACCTTC. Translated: CAWRKPLGYTF. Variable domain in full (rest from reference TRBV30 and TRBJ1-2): SQTIHQWPATLVQPVGSPLSLECTVEGTSNPNLYWYRQAAGRGLQLLFYSVGIGQISSEVPQNLSASRPQDRQFILSSKKLLLSDSGFYLCAWRKPLGYTFGSGTRLTVV.

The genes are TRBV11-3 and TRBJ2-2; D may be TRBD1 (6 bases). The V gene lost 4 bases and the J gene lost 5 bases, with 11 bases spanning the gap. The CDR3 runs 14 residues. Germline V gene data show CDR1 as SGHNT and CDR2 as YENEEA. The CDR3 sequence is CASSSQGGTGELFF. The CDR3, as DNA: TGTGCCAGCAGCTCACAAGGGGGAACCGGGGAGCTGTTTTTT. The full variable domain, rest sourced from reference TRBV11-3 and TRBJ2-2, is EAGVVQSPRYKIIEKKQPVAFWCNPISGHNTLYWYLQNLGQGPELLIRYENEEAVDDSQLPKDRFSAERLKGVDSTLKIQPAELGDSAVYLCASSSQGGTGELFFGEGSRLTVL.

CDR3 region: CASSGSGRTSGNTIYF. The CDR3 region has the DNA TGTGCCAGCAGCGGATCGGGCAGGACTTCTGGAAACACCATATATTTT. The rearrangement uses TRBV11-2 and TRBJ1-3; D is undetermined. The V end was cut by 5 bases, the J end by 1 base, with 15 bases between. The CDR3 runs to 16 residues. Germline CDR1 and CDR2: SGHAT and FQNNGV.